Below, 12 T cell receptor beta chains from the same sample are listed, as sequenced in a study of cytomegalovirus exposure and HLA in healthy donors. Use of 60 Vbeta and 13 Jbeta primers characterized the PCR. Here immunoSEQ multiplex PCR was the method, and the copy in TCRdb shows in-frame clones only, minus some. There are under 100,000 clones in the sample; around 9.1% occur only once, and roughly 22% lies in the top ten. The sequenced material came from PBMCs. Receptor source: a man between 60 and 75 years old in good health and CMV-seropositive.

Notes on this clone: The germline gene is not matched at one end of the junction; a read error may be the cause. The rearrangement uses TRBV15 and TRBJ2-6, with 10 bases aligning to TRBD1. Germline CDR1 is LNHNV and CDR2 is YYDKDF (reference sequence). This CDR3 spans 18 amino acids. CDR3 region: CATRRGDRGRSGANVLTF. CDR3 in DNA: TGTGCCACCAGAAGAGGGGACAGGGGACGCTCTGGGGCCAACGTCCTGACTTTC.

This clone was found a few times. This chain connects TRBV15 to TRBJ1-2; D gene ambiguous. The CDR3 extends over 13 amino acids. V lost 1 base to trimming and J lost 8 bases, with 11 bases between them. Germline V gene lookup returns CDR1 LNHNV and CDR2 YYDKDF (reference sequence). In DNA, the CDR3 is TGTGCCACCAGCAGAGGCGCGTACGAGGGCTACACCTTC. Amino acids: CATSRGAYEGYTF.

V is TRBV7-6 and J is TRBJ2-7; possible D gene TRBD1, 6 bases. The CDR3 extends over 15 amino acids. The germline CDR1 and CDR2 sequences are SGHVS and FNYEAQ. Deletions cut 2 bases from V and 3 bases from J, with 14 bases between. The CDR3 region is CASSLLGAGYYEQYF. Written as DNA, the CDR3 is TGTGCCAGCAGCTTACTGGGGGCAGGGTACTACGAGCAGTACTTC.

The chain recombines TRBV6-5 with TRBJ2-3, with a possible D match to TRBD2 (8 bases). There are 15 residues in the CDR3. Germline V gene lookup returns CDR1 MNHEY and CDR2 SVGAGI. V was trimmed by 0 bases and J by 6 bases, leaving 13 bases between them. This CDR3 reads CASSYSGQREDTQYF. The CDR3 DNA follows: TGTGCCAGCAGTTACTCGGGACAGCGGGAGGATACGCAGTATTTT.

The chain employs TRBV18 and TRBJ2-5; TRBD2 agrees at 9 bases. The trim removed 3 bases at V and 5 bases at J, leaving 10 bases unmatched. The CDR3 contains 16 residues. Germline CDR1 KGHSH, CDR2 LQKENI. CDR3 loop: CASSPPAGGSRETQYF. As DNA, the CDR3 is TGTGCCAGCTCACCCCCAGCGGGGGGATCGAGGGAGACCCAGTACTTC.

This clone turned up a few times. The chain is built from TRBV19 and TRBJ1-1; no definite D call. The CDR3 is made up of 13 amino acids. V was clipped by 6 bases and J by 8 bases, with 16 bases between them. The germline gives CDR1 LNHDA, CDR2 SQIVND (reference sequence). The DNA of the CDR3 is TGTGCCAGTAGCCGTGTAAGATCGGTGGAAGCTTTCTTT. Its protein is CASSRVRSVEAFF.

The chain recombines TRBV19 with TRBJ2-1; D is perhaps TRBD1 (6 bases). The CDR3 has 15 amino acids. Germline loops: CDR1 LNHDA, CDR2 SQIVND (reference sequence). Trimming cost V 2 bases and J 4 bases, with 12 bases left between them. CDR3 residues: CASSISGGSYNEQFF. The CDR3 DNA is TGTGCCAGTAGTATAAGTGGGGGCTCATACAATGAGCAGTTCTTC.

A few counts support this clone. The rearrangement uses TRBV11-1 and TRBJ2-7; D ambiguous. The V end lost 1 base, the J end lost 7 bases, and 11 bases lay between the germline ends. This CDR3 comprises 13 residues. The germline gives CDR1 SGHAT, CDR2 FQDESV (reference sequence). The CDR3 loop is CASSLEAWREQYF. CDR3 bases: TGTGCCAGCAGCTTAGAGGCTTGGCGGGAGCAGTACTTC. The full variable domain, its missing parts supplied by reference TRBV11-1 and TRBJ2-7, is EAEVAQSPRYKITEKSQAVAFWCDPISGHATLYWYRQILGQGPELLVQFQDESVVDDSQLPKDRFSAERLKGVDSTLKIQPAELGDSAMYLCASSLEAWREQYFGPGTRLTVT.

This clone turned up a few times. This rearrangement joins TRBV28 to TRBJ1-5; D remains ambiguous. Germline V gives CDR1 MDHEN, CDR2 SYDVKM. V was shortened by 3 bases and J by 0 bases, with 6 bases between the two germline ends. The CDR3 is 14 amino acids. As DNA, the CDR3 is TGTGCCAGCAGTTTCTCGGGTAGCAATCAGCCCCAGCATTTT. Its translation: CASSFSGSNQPQHF.

As DNA, the CDR3 is TGTGCCAGCAGCCCGACGGGACAGAGATACAATGAGCAGTTCTTC. It yields the protein CASSPTGQRYNEQFF. The genes are TRBV7-9 and TRBJ2-1; TRBD1 matches 7 bases. The germline V gene has CDR1 SEHNR and CDR2 FQNEAQ (reference sequence). Unmatched junction bases numbered 8, after V lost 5 bases and J lost 4 bases. CDR3 length: 15 amino acids.

The chain recombines TRBV7-8 with TRBJ2-7; 13 bases agree with TRBD2. V shed 5 bases, J shed 3 bases, and the junction held 1 base outside the gene matches. This CDR3 has 14 residues. The V gene's germline CDR1 is SGHVS and CDR2 FQNEAQ. CDR3: CASSGTSGNYEQYF. The CDR3, as DNA: TGTGCCAGCAGCGGGACTAGCGGGAACTACGAGCAGTACTTC.

This rearrangement joins TRBV27 to TRBJ1-2; the match to TRBD1 covers 8 bases. Losses at the gene ends were 1 base for V and 4 bases for J; bases not matched to a gene: 8. This CDR3 has 16 amino acids. Germline CDR1 MNHEY, CDR2 SMNVEV (reference sequence). The CDR3 loop is CASSLFSTGGLYGYTF. The DNA for the CDR3 is TGTGCCAGCAGTTTATTTAGTACAGGGGGACTCTATGGCTACACCTTC.